Following are 5 T cell receptor beta chains from one sample sequenced in a study of PD-1 blockade in classical Hodgkin lymphoma. Sequencing used immunoSEQ multiplex PCR; TCRdb keeps in-frame clones, though not all of them. Counted here are 65,000 to 95,000 clones, around 90% occurring once; the ten biggest clones make up under 25%. Every patient relapsed after autologous stem cell transplantation, and brentuximab vedotin exposure varied. The input for sequencing was peripheral blood mononuclear cells (PBMCs), taken at baseline. These receptor sequences come from a human donor with classical Hodgkin lymphoma.

The chain is built from TRBV6-6 and TRBJ2-7; D unresolved. The germline CDR1 and CDR2 sequences are MNHNY and SVGAGI (reference sequence). CDR3 length equals 14 residues. V shed 0 bases and J shed 3 bases, with 9 bases lying between them. The CDR3 here is CASSYSGRGYEQYF. The CDR3 bases are TGTGCCAGCAGTTACTCGGGCAGAGGCTACGAGCAGTACTTC.

This clone was found once. The chain carries TRBV4-1 and TRBJ1-2; D is possibly TRBD1 (6 bases). V was trimmed by 1 base and J by 4 bases, leaving 19 bases between them. CDR3 length equals 17 residues. CDR1 MGHRA and CDR2 YSYEKL come from the germline V gene. The CDR3 is CASSQGVGQGKFYGYTF. The CDR3 DNA follows: TGCGCCAGCAGCCAAGGTGTCGGGCAGGGGAAATTCTATGGCTACACCTTC.

This clone was seen once. The V gene is TRBV6-6, the J gene TRBJ1-2; perhaps TRBD1 as D (6 bases). The germline CDR1 and CDR2 sequences are MNHNY and SVGAGI (reference sequence). This CDR3 is built from 13 residues. Trimming cost V 5 bases and J 14 bases, with 21 bases left between them. The CDR3 here is CASSPQGNYGGTF. CDR3 sequence (DNA): TGTGCCAGCAGTCCTCAGGGGAACTATGGGGGGACCTTC.

This sequence joins TRBV6-6 and TRBJ2-7, with TRBD2 identical over 9 bases. From germline, CDR1 is MNHNY and CDR2 SVGAGI (reference sequence). V was clipped by 5 bases and J by 2 bases; unmatched bases: 4. The CDR3 has 14 residues. CDR3 loop: CASSKLAGPYEQYF. The DNA of the CDR3 is TGTGCCAGCAGTAAACTAGCGGGCCCCTACGAGCAGTACTTC.

The chain combines TRBV7-9 with TRBJ2-7, with D tentatively TRBD1 (6 bases). Trimming shortened V by 6 bases and J by 4 bases, and 16 bases separated the two germline ends. The CDR3 totals 14 residues. Germline loops: CDR1 SEHNR, CDR2 FQNEAQ (reference sequence). The CDR3: CASRDRLDYYEQYF. The DNA for the CDR3 is TGTGCCAGCAGGGACAGACTCGACTATTACGAGCAGTACTTC.